Listed below are T cell receptor beta chains from one sample, sequenced in a study of graft-versus-host responses after intestinal transplantation. These receptors are not linked to any known antigen. Sequenced by immunoSEQ multiplex PCR; TCRdb stores in-frame clones only, minus some. The profile shows some 87,000 clones, roughly 92% of them singletons. This specimen was unstimulated CD4+ T cells sorted from spleen or lymph node cells, taken before intestinal transplant. All receptors come from a human donor who received an intestinal transplant. Each CDR3 is given with its conserved first and last residue. The D gene is left open where the match is weak. Only some rows state a clone size, as once, few, many or a class for expanded clones.

D: -; J: TRBJ2-7; V: TRBV10-3; size: once; CDR3: CASRPLAATQYEQYF; DNA: TGTGCCTCCCGACCCCTAGCCGCTACACAATACGAGCAGTACTTC
D: -; J: TRBJ2-3; V: TRBV9; size: -; CDR3: CASSVGRRINKDTQYF; DNA: TGTGCCAGCAGCGTGGGTCGGCGGATAAACAAAGATACGCAGTATTTT
D: -; J: TRBJ2-1; V: TRBV5-1; size: -; CDR3: CASSLGPLSSYNEQFF; DNA: TGCGCCAGCAGCTTGGGTCCGCTCAGCTCCTACAATGAGCAGTTCTTC
D: TRBD1; J: TRBJ1-3; V: TRBV7-2; size: -; CDR3: CARGGQSSGNTIYF; DNA: TGTGCCAGGGGGGGACAGTCTTCTGGAAACACCATATATTTT
D: -; J: TRBJ2-5; V: TRBV5-1; size: -; CDR3: CASSMDHPETQYF; DNA: TGCGCCAGCAGCATGGACCATCCAGAGACCCAGTACTTC
D: -; J: TRBJ2-4; V: TRBV28; size: -; CDR3: CASRDLAKNIQYF; DNA: TGTGCCAGCAGGGATCTAGCCAAAAACATTCAGTACTTC
D: -; J: TRBJ2-7; V: TRBV30; size: -; CDR3: CAWSGDYEQYF; DNA: TGTGCCTGGAGTGGGGACTACGAGCAGTACTTC
D: -; J: TRBJ2-5; V: TRBV5-1; size: -; CDR3: CASSLSAGNQETQYF; DNA: TGCGCCAGCAGCTTGTCGGCGGGAAACCAAGAGACCCAGTACTTC
D: TRBD1; J: TRBJ2-7; V: TRBV30; size: once; CDR3: CAWRQKTGSSYEQYF; DNA: TGTGCCTGGAGACAAAAGACAGGGAGTTCCTACGAGCAGTACTTC
D: TRBD1; J: TRBJ1-1; V: TRBV29-1; size: -; CDR3: CSGKNRGGTEAFF; DNA: TGCAGCGGCAAAAACAGGGGCGGCACTGAAGCTTTCTTT
D: TRBD2; J: TRBJ2-7; V: TRBV14; size: -; CDR3: CASSPGLAGVKYEQYF; DNA: TGTGCCAGCAGCCCCGGACTAGCGGGAGTAAAATACGAGCAGTACTTC
D: -; J: TRBJ2-5; V: TRBV4-2; size: -; CDR3: CASSQAKGPQETQYF; DNA: TGTGCCAGCAGCCAAGCGAAGGGGCCTCAAGAGACCCAGTACTTC
D: -; J: TRBJ2-7; V: TRBV19; size: -; CDR3: CASSIQGGGEQYF; DNA: TGTGCCAGTAGTATTCAAGGGGGAGGGGAGCAGTACTTC
D: -; J: TRBJ2-1; V: TRBV11-3; size: -; CDR3: CASSAQGRGGVRSEQFF; DNA: TGTGCCAGCAGCGCCCAGGGGCGCGGGGGAGTTCGAAGTGAGCAGTTCTTC
D: -; J: TRBJ2-7; V: TRBV28; size: -; CDR3: CASSLWGYEQYF; DNA: TGTGCCAGCAGTTTGTGGGGCTACGAGCAGTACTTC
D: TRBD2; J: TRBJ2-3; V: TRBV7-2; size: -; CDR3: CASSLVPSGTDTQYF; DNA: TGTGCCAGCAGCTTAGTTCCTAGCGGGACAGATACGCAGTATTTT
D: TRBD1; J: TRBJ1-1; V: TRBV6-5; size: -; CDR3: CASRDRVTEAFF; DNA: TGTGCCAGCAGAGACAGGGTCACTGAAGCTTTCTTT
D: TRBD2; J: TRBJ2-7; V: TRBV7-2; size: -; CDR3: CASRKASGSKSEQYF; DNA: TGTGCCAGCAGGAAGGCTAGCGGGAGTAAGAGCGAGCAGTACTTC
D: -; J: TRBJ1-2; V: TRBV28; size: -; CDR3: CASSFQSSYGYTF; DNA: TGTGCCAGCAGTTTCCAGAGTAGCTATGGCTACACCTTC
D: -; J: TRBJ1-1; V: TRBV30; size: -; CDR3: CARNPSNTEAFF; DNA: TGTGCCCGGAATCCGTCTAACACTGAAGCTTTCTTT
D: TRBD2; J: TRBJ2-7; V: TRBV7-8; size: -; CDR3: CASSLDVLLAASYEQYF; DNA: TGTGCCAGCAGCTTAGATGTTTTACTAGCGGCCTCCTACGAGCAGTACTTC
D: TRBD1; J: TRBJ1-6; V: TRBV28; size: -; CDR3: CASSQGQGMAYNSPLHF; DNA: TGTGCCAGCAGCCAGGGACAGGGAATGGCCTATAATTCACCCCTCCACTTT
D: -; J: TRBJ1-2; V: TRBV5-1; size: -; CDR3: CASSLDAGSYGYTF; DNA: TGCGCCAGCAGCTTGGACGCAGGGTCGTATGGCTACACCTTC
D: -; J: TRBJ1-4; V: TRBV6-5; size: -; CDR3: CASSYHIRNQGEKLFF; DNA: TGTGCCAGCAGTTACCATATTAGGAATCAAGGTGAAAAACTGTTTTTT
D: -; J: TRBJ1-5; V: TRBV27; size: -; CDR3: CASSQKGGVNQPQHF; DNA: TGTGCCAGCAGTCAAAAGGGAGGGGTCAATCAGCCCCAGCATTTT
D: -; J: TRBJ2-2; V: TRBV6-1; size: -; CDR3: CASSENTGELFF; DNA: TGTGCCAGCAGTGAAAACACCGGGGAGCTGTTTTTT
D: -; J: TRBJ1-2; V: TRBV5-1; size: -; CDR3: CASSSGLRDQSDYGYTF; DNA: TGCGCCAGCAGCTCGGGGCTCCGCGACCAGAGCGACTATGGCTACACCTTC
D: -; J: TRBJ2-7; V: TRBV27; size: -; CDR3: CASSFSVGSYEQYF; DNA: TGTGCCAGCAGTTTTAGCGTAGGGTCCTACGAGCAGTACTTC
D: -; J: TRBJ2-7; V: TRBV5-1; size: few; CDR3: CASSYQIPPYEQYF; DNA: TGCGCCAGCAGCTATCAAATTCCTCCCTACGAGCAGTACTTC
D: TRBD1; J: TRBJ1-1; V: TRBV6-5; size: once; CDR3: CASIPPTGDTEAFF; DNA: TGTGCCAGCATCCCCCCCACAGGGGACACTGAAGCTTTCTTT
D: TRBD1; J: TRBJ1-2; V: TRBV28; size: -; CDR3: CASRPDRGPGGYTF; DNA: TGTGCCAGCAGACCCGACAGGGGGCCCGGTGGCTACACCTTC
D: -; J: TRBJ2-1; V: TRBV4-1; size: once; CDR3: CASSQPRVVRSYNEQFF; DNA: TGCGCCAGCAGCCAACCACGCGTCGTCAGGAGCTACAATGAGCAGTTCTTC
D: -; J: TRBJ2-1; V: TRBV5-1; size: -; CDR3: CASSIDPRNPYNEQFF; DNA: TGCGCCAGCAGCATAGATCCCAGAAACCCCTACAATGAGCAGTTCTTC
D: TRBD1; J: TRBJ1-2; V: TRBV5-1; size: few; CDR3: CASSPGQYYGYTF; DNA: TGCGCCAGCAGCCCGGGACAGTACTATGGCTACACCTTC
D: -; J: TRBJ1-1; V: TRBV6-1; size: -; CDR3: CASSRDLNTEAFF; DNA: TGTGCCAGCAGCAGGGACCTGAACACTGAAGCTTTCTTT
D: -; J: TRBJ2-1; V: TRBV2; size: -; CDR3: CASVAGPYNEQFF; DNA: TGTGCCAGCGTGGCGGGTCCCTACAATGAGCAGTTCTTC
D: -; J: TRBJ2-7; V: TRBV6-1; size: -; CDR3: CASRGDPGSYEQYF; DNA: TGTGCCAGCAGGGGAGACCCGGGGTCCTACGAGCAGTACTTC
D: TRBD2; J: TRBJ2-5; V: TRBV4-1; size: -; CDR3: CASSQEYLAGGLETQYF; DNA: TGCGCCAGCAGCCAAGAATACTTAGCGGGAGGTCTGGAGACCCAGTACTTC
D: -; J: TRBJ1-2; V: TRBV19; size: -; CDR3: CASTSGPDYGYTF; DNA: -
D: -; J: TRBJ1-4; V: TRBV5-6; size: -; CDR3: CASSLGVSNEKLFF; DNA: TGTGCCAGCAGCTTGGGCGTGAGCAATGAAAAACTGTTTTTT
D: -; J: TRBJ1-5; V: TRBV7-7; size: once; CDR3: CASSLPSRWQPQHF; DNA: TGTGCCAGCAGCTTACCCTCTCGGTGGCAGCCCCAGCATTTT
D: -; J: TRBJ1-5; V: TRBV4-1; size: -; CDR3: CASSQEHSNQPQHF; DNA: TGCGCCAGCAGCCAAGAGCATAGCAATCAGCCCCAGCATTTT
D: -; J: TRBJ1-5; V: TRBV5-5; size: -; CDR3: CASSLIGSLNQPQHF; DNA: TGTGCCAGCAGCTTGATAGGGTCTCTCAATCAGCCCCAGCATTTT